These 26 T cell receptor beta chains were sequenced from one sample in a study of neurological immune-mediated disorders. TCRdb redid the calling of the 5' RACE reads with MiXCR, one entry per CDR3 protein. The sample has roughly 23,000 distinct CDR3 sequences, over 9.5% seen once; the top ten hold about 20%. Sequenced: PBMCs. The source of these receptors is a woman aged 55-70 years with HTLV-1-associated myelopathy (HAM/TSP).

This clonotype was counted many times. This chain joins TRBV5-1 and TRBJ1-4, with TRBD1 as a possible D gene (6 bases). Germline lookup yields CDR1 SGHRS and CDR2 YFSETQ. Trimming took 1 base from V and 7 from J, leaving 17 bases between them. The CDR3 is made up of 16 amino acids. CDR3 amino acids: CASSLNPAGESEKLFF. In nucleotides, the CDR3 is TGCGCCAGCAGCTTGAACCCTGCAGGGGAGAGTGAAAAACTGTTTTTT.

This clonotype occurred many times. The rearrangement uses TRBV5-1 and TRBJ1-1; maybe TRBD1 (5 bases). The germline gives CDR1 SGHRS, CDR2 YFSETQ. The CDR3 sequence is 13 residues long. The V and J ends lost 3 bases and 4 bases respectively, with 10 bases between them. CDR3 DNA: TGCGCCAGCAGCTCGGCGGGGGGCACTGAAGCTTTCTTT. Translating it yields CASSSAGGTEAFF. Using reference TRBV5-1 and TRBJ1-1 for the parts outside the CDR3, the full variable domain is KAGVTQTPRYLIKTRGQQVTLSCSPISGHRSVSWYQQTPGQGLQFLFEYFSETQRNKGNFPGRFSGRQFSNSRSEMNVSTLELGDSALYLCASSSAGGTEAFFGQGTRLTVV.

The V call is TRBV20-1, the J call TRBJ1-2; no clear D gene. The CDR3 covers 13 residues. V lost 3 bases and J lost 2, with 10 bases in between. CDR1 is DFQATT, CDR2 SNEGSKA, per germline (reference sequence). CDR3 nucleotide sequence: TGCAGTGCTAGCGAGGGAAAGAACTATGGCTACACCTTC. This codes for CSASEGKNYGYTF.

This clonotype was observed many times. J is TRBJ1-2 and V is TRBV20-1; the D gene is possibly TRBD1 (6 bases). With 4 bases removed from V and 5 bases from J, the gap between germline ends came to 17 bases. The CDR3 totals 14 residues. CDR1 is DFQATT, CDR2 SNEGSKA, per germline (reference sequence). The DNA for the CDR3 is TGCAGTGCTACCTCTTCAGGGGATGGGTATGGCTACACCTTC. Its translation: CSATSSGDGYGYTF.

This clonotype was recorded many times. The V call is TRBV5-1, the J call TRBJ1-6; the D gene is possibly TRBD1 (5 bases). Trimming pared 6 bases from V and 7 bases from J, leaving 20 bases between. Germline V gives CDR1 SGHRS, CDR2 YFSETQ. The CDR3 has 16 residues. This chain's CDR3 is CASTIGWGGRNSPLHF. The CDR3 DNA reads TGCGCCAGCACCATTGGTTGGGGGGGGAGGAATTCACCCCTCCACTTT.

There are many counts of this clonotype. This rearrangement joins TRBV5-1 to TRBJ1-1; the D is unclear. The germline V gene encodes CDR1 SGHRS and CDR2 YFSETQ. The CDR3 length is 14 residues. V shed 4 bases and J shed 5 bases, with 15 bases lying between them. CDR3 region: CASSHTSAKTEAFF. CDR3 sequence (DNA): TGCGCCAGCAGCCACACCTCTGCGAAGACTGAAGCTTTCTTT.

The table lists this clonotype with many counts. J is TRBJ1-2 and V is TRBV3-1; D possibly corresponds to TRBD1 (6 bases). Germline V gene sequence: CDR1 LGHDT, CDR2 YNNKEL (reference sequence). V lost 7 bases, J lost 4 bases, and 13 bases lay in between. The CDR3 spans 13 residues. CDR3 nucleotides: TGTGCCAGCACCGGGGGGGGCGGCTATGGCTACACCTTC. Its translation: CASTGGGGYGYTF.

Ten or more counts support this clonotype. This chain links TRBV4-1 with TRBJ2-3; no clear D. The CDR3 has 15 amino acids. V was trimmed by 4 bases and J by 1 base, leaving 12 bases between them. CDR1 and CDR2 from the germline V gene are MGHRA and YSYEKL. Written as DNA, the CDR3 is TGCGCCAGCAGCCTAGGAAACAGTCGCACAGATACGCAGTATTTT. Protein sequence: CASSLGNSRTDTQYF.

This clonotype has a count of ten or more. The chain combines TRBV3-1 with TRBJ1-1, with no clear D. From germline, CDR1 is LGHDT and CDR2 YNNKEL (reference sequence). V lost 0 bases, J lost 10 bases, and 15 bases lay in between. The CDR3 runs to 14 residues. CDR3 sequence: CASSQDRQLQRAFF. CDR3 nucleotide sequence: TGTGCCAGCAGCCAAGATCGTCAGCTCCAGCGAGCTTTCTTT.

This clonotype was recorded many times. The rearrangement links TRBV20-1 to TRBJ2-3; 8 positions agree with TRBD2. Germline assignment: CDR1 DFQATT and CDR2 SNEGSKA (reference sequence). The junction had 6 bases not matched to a gene; V was cut back by 2 bases and J by 5 bases. This CDR3 comprises 14 residues. The CDR3 reads CSARLGLALDTQYF. CDR3 DNA sequence: TGCAGTGCTAGACTAGGACTAGCTCTAGATACGCAGTATTTT.

This clonotype has at least ten counts. The V and J genes are TRBV6-1 and TRBJ2-2; no reliable D call. Trimming took off 8 bases at V and 6 bases at J, with 10 bases between the two ends. The CDR3 loop spans 12 amino acids. Germline V gene data show CDR1 as MNHNS and CDR2 as SASEGT. CDR3 sequence (DNA): TGTGCCAGCCCGGCAACGGCCGGGGAGCTGTTTTTT. The encoded protein is CASPATAGELFF.

The gene calls are TRBV6-5 and TRBJ1-5, with TRBD1 matching 7 bases. The trim removed 5 bases at V and 6 bases at J, leaving 7 bases unmatched. This CDR3 has 14 residues. Germline CDR1 MNHEY, CDR2 SVGAGI. CDR3 sequence reads: CASSTGSGGQPQHF. CDR3 nucleotide sequence: TGTGCCAGCAGTACGGGCTCAGGGGGTCAGCCCCAGCATTTT.

Ten or more counts support this clonotype. This chain links TRBV5-1 with TRBJ2-5; TRBD2 is a possible D gene (6 bases). Germline lookup yields CDR1 SGHRS and CDR2 YFSETQ. The CDR3 runs to 14 residues. V was clipped by 5 bases and J by 5 bases, with 16 bases between them. CDR3 residues: CASRAGRQRETQYF. CDR3 DNA sequence: TGCGCCAGCAGGGCGGGACGGCAAAGGGAGACCCAGTACTTC.

This clonotype was seen at least ten times. This sequence joins TRBV2 and TRBJ2-5; 7 bases are shared with TRBD1. With 8 bases clipped from V and 4 bases from J, the junction kept 4 bases outside the gene matches. The CDR3 runs to 12 residues. Germline V gives CDR1 SNHLY, CDR2 FYNNEI. The CDR3 nucleotides are TGTGCCAGCGGGACAGCCCGAGAGACCCAGTACTTC. It encodes CASGTARETQYF.

Comment on this clonotype: No DNA is shown, since the ends of the CDR3 on it are uncertain; the CDR3 is the one TCRdb lists. This chain uses TRBV5-1 with TRBJ2-7; the D call of TRBD2 is as the table states it, not checked on the DNA. From germline, CDR1 is SGHRS and CDR2 YFSETQ. 22 amino acids form the CDR3, both terminal residues included. CDR3 amino acids: CASSFYICSASFLSSGAYEQYF.

The chain employs TRBV12-3 or TRBV12-4 and TRBJ1-2; D perhaps matches TRBD1 (5 bases). CDR3 length equals 13 residues. V lost 2 bases and J 8 bases, leaving 12 bases between the germline ends. CDR3 in DNA: TGTGCCAGCAGTTTATCAGTCGACAGAGGCTACACCTTC. Its protein product is CASSLSVDRGYTF.

The V call is TRBV20-1, the J call TRBJ2-7, with 9 positions matching TRBD2. Unmatched junction bases numbered 19, after V lost 6 bases and J lost 4 bases. This CDR3 has 17 residues. Germline assignment: CDR1 DFQATT and CDR2 SNEGSKA (reference sequence). The CDR3 sequence is CSAHKGGAGGPMYEQYF. The CDR3, as DNA: TGCAGTGCCCATAAGGGTGGGGCGGGGGGGCCTATGTACGAGCAGTACTTC.

This clonotype is categorized as medium-sized. The J gene is TRBJ2-7, the V gene TRBV5-1; D not resolved. The CDR3 consists of 13 residues. Germline V gives CDR1 SGHRS, CDR2 YFSETQ. V gave up 0 bases and J gave up 3 bases, with 7 bases separating them. As DNA, the CDR3 is TGCGCCAGCAGCTTGGGTCTAGTCTACGAGCAGTACTTC. It is translated as CASSLGLVYEQYF.

This clonotype has at least ten counts. The chain uses TRBV5-1 and TRBJ2-7; no firm D call. Trimming left V 0 bases short and J 3 bases short, with 16 bases between. Germline V gene lookup returns CDR1 SGHRS and CDR2 YFSETQ. The CDR3 sequence is 16 residues long. The CDR3: CASSLAGLNSGYEQYF. The CDR3 DNA reads TGCGCCAGCAGCTTGGCCGGGCTAAACTCCGGCTACGAGCAGTACTTC. Full variable domain (outside the CDR3, taken from reference TRBV5-1 and TRBJ2-7): KAGVTQTPRYLIKTRGQQVTLSCSPISGHRSVSWYQQTPGQGLQFLFEYFSETQRNKGNFPGRFSGRQFSNSRSEMNVSTLELGDSALYLCASSLAGLNSGYEQYFGPGTRLTVT.

This clonotype was picked up a small number of times. The J gene is TRBJ1-1, the V gene TRBV5-1; 7 nucleotides line up with TRBD1. V trimming: 5 bases; J trimming: 7 bases; junction bases outside the gene matches: 2. CDR1 is SGHRS, CDR2 YFSETQ, per germline. The CDR3 consists of 11 residues. This CDR3 reads CASRGQVEAFF. The CDR3, as DNA: TGCGCCAGCAGAGGACAGGTTGAAGCTTTCTTT.

This clonotype was observed many times. The gene calls are TRBV6-5 and TRBJ2-5, with 7 bases identical to TRBD1. The CDR3 runs to 14 residues. V shed 7 bases, J shed 5 bases, and the junction held 10 bases outside the gene matches. Looked up from germline, CDR1 is MNHEY and CDR2 is SVGAGI. The CDR3 region is CASKNQGDWETQYF. CDR3 in DNA: TGTGCCAGCAAAAATCAGGGGGATTGGGAGACCCAGTACTTC.

This clonotype was counted at least ten times. This chain uses TRBV7-9 with TRBJ1-4; 8 bases fit TRBD1. V lost 8 bases to trimming and J lost 8 bases; unmatched junction nucleotides: 10. The CDR3 runs to 14 residues. Germline loops: CDR1 SEHNR, CDR2 FQNEAQ (reference sequence). The CDR3 is CASGRRDRMEKLFF. As DNA, the CDR3 is TGTGCCAGCGGGAGGAGGGACAGGATGGAAAAACTGTTTTTT.

This clonotype turned up a few times. The chain couples TRBV19 to TRBJ1-4, with a possible D match to TRBD1 (5 bases). Trimming stripped 5 bases from V and 6 bases from J, with 19 bases between. CDR1 and CDR2 (germline): LNHDA, SQIVND (reference sequence). There are 16 residues in the CDR3. The chain's CDR3 is CASSGRGLGGYEKLFF. CDR3 bases: TGTGCCAGTAGTGGCCGGGGACTCGGAGGTTATGAAAAACTGTTTTTT.

This clonotype was seen at least ten times. V gene TRBV20-1 combines with J gene TRBJ1-1, with 8 bases fitting TRBD1. Germline values: CDR1 DFQATT, CDR2 SNEGSKA (reference sequence). The ends lost 2 bases at V and 2 bases at J; junction bases unmatched: 7. This CDR3 spans 15 amino acids. CDR3: CSARTNRGGNTEAFF. The DNA of the CDR3 is TGCAGTGCTAGAACGAACAGGGGGGGCAACACTGAAGCTTTCTTT.

This clonotype was picked up many times. The rearrangement links TRBV5-1 to TRBJ1-5; TRBD1 is a possible D gene (6 bases). The CDR3 sequence is 13 residues long. Germline loops: CDR1 SGHRS, CDR2 YFSETQ. Trimming left V 0 bases short and J 7 bases short, with 8 bases between. CDR3 DNA sequence: TGCGCCAGCAGCTTGGATAGGGGGCAGCCCCAGCATTTT. Its translation is CASSLDRGQPQHF.

In its sample, this clonotype was seen many times. CDR3 in DNA: TGCAGTGCTACTCGGACAGGGGGCAATCAGCCCCAGCATTTT. Its protein product is CSATRTGGNQPQHF. The V call is TRBV20-1, the J call TRBJ1-5, with 9 bases matching TRBD1. CDR1 and CDR2 (germline): DFQATT, SNEGSKA (reference sequence). The V segment lost 4 bases and the J segment 2 bases; nucleotides outside the gene matches: 3. The CDR3 spans 14 residues.